Below, 22 T cell receptor beta chains from the same sample are listed, as sequenced in a study of spatial heterogeneity in lung cancer. Sample time point: sample taken at primary tumor resection. From tumor, nontumor lung or frozen PBMC, whole RNA was taken unsorted for sequencing. TCRdb re-analysed the 5' RACE reads in MiXCR, keeping a single row per CDR3 protein. This table holds approximately 25,000 distinct CDR3 sequences, about 7% found once. This sample comprised PBMCs, obtained at surgery. The receptors come from a male donor with early-stage non-small cell lung cancer.

This clonotype was detected ten times or more. This chain connects TRBV7-3 to TRBJ2-3; weak D call: TRBD1 (6 bases). Germline values: CDR1 SGHTA, CDR2 FQGTGA. CDR3 size: 15 residues. The V gene lost 5 bases and the J gene lost 6 bases, with 18 bases spanning the gap. CDR3 sequence: CASSPSSERGDTQYF. CDR3 DNA sequence: TGTGCCAGCAGCCCGTCCTCGGAGAGGGGGGATACGCAGTATTTT.

As for this clonotype: A much larger clone is a single base away; this may be a read error. The chain combines TRBV5-1 with TRBJ1-6; D gene uncertain. V lost 4 bases, J lost 7 bases, and 15 bases lay in between. Germline values: CDR1 SGHRS, CDR2 YFSETQ. The CDR3 is 15 amino acids. In DNA, the CDR3 is TGCGCCAGCAGCCCGCGGTCAGGAGACAATTCACCCCTCCACTTT. Protein: CASSPRSGDNSPLHF.

This clonotype was recorded at least ten times. V usage is TRBV11-2 and J usage is TRBJ1-1; D is unclear. Trimming removed 2 bases at V and 7 bases at J, with 5 bases between. This CDR3 comprises 11 residues. CDR1 and CDR2 (germline): SGHAT, FQNNGV. CDR3 sequence (DNA): TGTGCCAGCAGCTTATCCTTTGAAGCTTTCTTT. This codes for CASSLSFEAFF.

This clonotype appeared many times. The rearrangement links TRBV5-4 to TRBJ2-7; TRBD2 agrees at 9 bases. This CDR3 is 15 amino acids long. The junction had 7 bases not matched to a gene; V was cut back by 2 bases and J by 4 bases. CDR1 and CDR2 (germline): SGHNT, YYREEE (reference sequence). This chain's CDR3 is CASSFDSGRMYEQYF. Written as DNA, the CDR3 is TGTGCCAGCAGCTTCGATAGCGGGAGAATGTACGAGCAGTACTTC.

Relative to its sample, this clonotype is medium-sized. The V gene is TRBV7-2, the J gene TRBJ2-3, with 11 bases identical to TRBD2. In germline, CDR1 is SGHTA, CDR2 FQGNSA. The CDR3 sequence is 16 residues long. The V segment lost 3 bases and the J segment 1 base; nucleotides outside the gene matches: 3. The CDR3 loop reads CASSFTSGGGTDTQYF. The DNA of the CDR3 is TGTGCCAGCAGCTTCACTAGCGGGGGCGGCACAGATACGCAGTATTTT.

The J gene is TRBJ2-1, the V gene TRBV11-3, with TRBD2 identical over 7 bases. The CDR3 is made up of 15 amino acids. CDR1 is SGHNT and CDR2 is YENEEA in the germline V gene. J gave up 7 bases and V 3 bases, and 9 bases lay outside the gene matches. CDR3 loop: CASSFWAGDQNEQFF. The CDR3 region has the DNA TGTGCCAGCAGCTTCTGGGCGGGAGATCAGAATGAGCAGTTCTTC. Drawing the rest from reference TRBV11-3 and TRBJ2-1, the complete variable domain is EAGVVQSPRYKIIEKKQPVAFWCNPISGHNTLYWYLQNLGQGPELLIRYENEEAVDDSQLPKDRFSAERLKGVDSTLKIQPAELGDSAVYLCASSFWAGDQNEQFFGPGTRLTVL.

This chain connects TRBV2 to TRBJ2-6; D ambiguous. The CDR3 length is 12 residues. Trimming took 9 bases from V and 2 from J, leaving 5 bases between them. Germline V gene sequence: CDR1 SNHLY, CDR2 FYNNEI. CDR3 residues: CARGTGANVLTF. For the CDR3, the DNA is TGTGCCAGGGGTACTGGGGCCAACGTCCTGACTTTC.

Ten or more counts support this clonotype. The chain joins TRBV7-9 to TRBJ2-4, with a tentative D call TRBD1 (5 bases). The length of the CDR3 is 18 residues. V lost 5 bases and J lost 2, with 22 bases in between. CDR1 SEHNR and CDR2 FQNEAQ come from the germline V gene (reference sequence). The CDR3 nucleotides read TGTGCCAGCAGCCCCCAGGGTTGGGGTCAGGATCCCAAAAACATTCAGTACTTC. Amino acids: CASSPQGWGQDPKNIQYF. The variable domain in full, with the rest retrieved from reference TRBV7-9 and TRBJ2-4, is DTGVSQNPRHKITKRGQNVTFRCDPISEHNRLYWYRQTLGQGPEFLTYFQNEAQLEKSRLLSDRFSAERPKGSFSTLEIQRTEQGDSAMYLCASSPQGWGQDPKNIQYFGAGTRLSVL.

This clonotype occurred many times. V is TRBV20-1 and J is TRBJ2-1; D not certain. CDR1 DFQATT and CDR2 SNEGSKA come from the germline V gene (reference sequence). V shed 6 bases and J shed 6 bases, with 9 bases lying between them. The CDR3 is made up of 11 amino acids. The CDR3 protein is CSAPGINEQFF. As DNA, the CDR3 is TGCAGTGCCCCAGGTATCAATGAGCAGTTCTTC.

This clonotype ranks as medium-sized (0.01 to 0.1%). The chain links TRBV10-3 to TRBJ2-7; no clear D. This CDR3 is 16 amino acids long. Trimming shortened V by 1 base and J by 0 bases, and 13 bases separated the two germline ends. CDR1 ENHRY and CDR2 SYGVKD come from the germline V gene. The CDR3 is CAISEYGQSGSYEQYV. In nucleotides, the CDR3 is TGTGCCATCAGTGAGTATGGCCAGTCAGGCTCCTACGAGCAGTACGTC.

This clonotype was seen repeatedly, ten times or more. The chain links TRBV19 to TRBJ1-1; TRBD1 aligns across 9 bases. The CDR3 contains 14 residues. Trimming removed 7 bases from V and 2 bases from J; junction bases left unmatched: 5. Germline CDR1 reads LNHDA; CDR2 reads SQIVND (reference sequence). The CDR3 DNA follows: TGTGCCAGTACCGCGGGACAGGGCAACACTGAAGCTTTCTTT. Protein sequence: CASTAGQGNTEAFF.

This clonotype was seen more than once but under ten times. The V gene is TRBV6-1, the J gene TRBJ1-1, with D possibly matching TRBD1 (5 bases). From germline, CDR1 is MNHNS and CDR2 SASEGT. V was clipped by 6 bases and J by 1 base, with 9 bases between them. The CDR3 extends over 13 amino acids. CDR3 DNA sequence: TGTGCCAGCAGCCCAGGGCGGAACACTGAAGCTTTCTTT. Amino acids: CASSPGRNTEAFF.

The rearrangement joins TRBV20-1 to TRBJ2-7, with TRBD1 matching 11 bases. The CDR3 totals 14 residues. Germline trimming cut 6 bases from V and 1 base from J; bases unmatched to any gene: 5. Germline values: CDR1 DFQATT, CDR2 SNEGSKA (reference sequence). The CDR3 loop is CSARTGGASYEQYF. CDR3 nucleotide sequence: TGCAGTGCCAGGACAGGGGGCGCATCCTACGAGCAGTACTTC.

This clonotype was recorded many times. The chain carries TRBV9 and TRBJ2-1; 8 positions match TRBD2. CDR1 and CDR2 from the germline V gene are SGDLS and YYNGEE. This CDR3 comprises 16 residues. V trimming: 0 bases; J trimming: 5 bases; junction bases outside the gene matches: 7. The CDR3 loop reads CASSVDRAGANNEQFF. As DNA, the CDR3 is TGTGCCAGCAGCGTAGATCGAGCGGGAGCCAACAATGAGCAGTTCTTC. The complete variable domain, with remaining parts taken from reference TRBV9 and TRBJ2-1, reads DSGVTQTPKHLITATGQRVTLRCSPRSGDLSVYWYQQSLDQGLQFLIQYYNGEERAKGNILERFSAQQFPDLHSELNLSSLELGDSALYFCASSVDRAGANNEQFFGPGTRLTVL.

This clonotype was seen only a few times. The rearrangement links TRBV15 to TRBJ2-1; the D gene could be TRBD1 or TRBD2 (6 bases each). Trimming pared 4 bases from V and 0 bases from J, leaving 13 bases between. This CDR3 is 16 amino acids long. Germline V gene sequence: CDR1 LNHNV, CDR2 YYDKDF (reference sequence). CDR3 loop: CATSNSGAYSYNEQFF. The CDR3 DNA reads as TGTGCCACCAGCAATTCGGGGGCCTACTCCTACAATGAGCAGTTCTTC. Looking up the rest from reference TRBV15 and TRBJ2-1 gives the full variable domain: DAMVIQNPRYQVTQFGKPVTLSCSQTLNHNVMYWYQQKSSQAPKLLFHYYDKDFNNEADTPDNFQSRRPNTSFCFLDIRSPGLGDTAMYLCATSNSGAYSYNEQFFGPGTRLTVL.

This clonotype was picked up many times. This chain uses TRBV7-2 with TRBJ2-4, with 10 bases fitting TRBD1. The CDR3 extends over 17 amino acids. Germline CDR1 and CDR2: SGHTA and FQGNSA. V gave up 4 bases and J gave up 0 bases; unmatched junction bases: 6. The CDR3 loop reads CASSSRTGGVAKNIQYF. The CDR3 nucleotides are TGTGCCAGCAGCTCCCGGACAGGGGGAGTAGCCAAAAACATTCAGTACTTC.

The chain uses TRBV12-3 or TRBV12-4 and TRBJ2-5; 8 nucleotides match TRBD1. The ends lost 7 bases at V and 5 bases at J; junction bases unmatched: 6. The CDR3 length is 13 residues. The CDR3 DNA follows: TGTGCCAGCATCATACAGGGGGATGAGACCCAGTACTTC. Translated, it gives CASIIQGDETQYF.

The sample holds many counts of this clonotype. The V and J genes are TRBV10-3 and TRBJ1-2; possible D gene TRBD1, 6 bases. V lost 7 bases, J lost 4 bases, and 13 bases lay in between. The CDR3 length is 13 residues. Germline-derived CDR1 and CDR2 are ENHRY and SYGVKD. CDR3 coding DNA: TGTGCCATCACCCGGGGGCAAGGCTATGGCTACACCTTC. Its protein is CAITRGQGYGYTF.

This clonotype rates as medium-sized. V and J are TRBV20-1 and TRBJ1-2; perhaps TRBD1 as D (5 bases). The CDR3 length is 11 residues. Germline V gives CDR1 DFQATT, CDR2 SNEGSKA (reference sequence). Trimming pared 3 bases from V and 8 bases from J, leaving 10 bases between. The CDR3 sequence is CSARNQGGYTF. The CDR3 region has the DNA TGCAGTGCTAGGAATCAGGGAGGCTACACCTTC.

The V and J genes are TRBV12-5 and TRBJ2-3; 8 nucleotides line up with TRBD2. Germline V gene data show CDR1 as LGHNT and CDR2 as FRNRAP. This CDR3 is built from 14 residues. CDR3 protein: CAFAPAGEPDTQYF. The CDR3 DNA is TGTGCCTTTGCCCCAGCGGGGGAACCCGATACGCAGTATTTT.

By sample fraction, this clonotype is medium-sized. The chain joins TRBV3-1 to TRBJ2-1; 14 bases agree with TRBD2. This CDR3 region has 15 residues. With 4 bases clipped from V and 5 bases from J, the junction kept 1 base outside the gene matches. Germline loops: CDR1 LGHDT, CDR2 YNNKEL (reference sequence). CDR3 DNA: TGTGCCAGCAGCCCGGGACTAGCGGGGGACAATGAGCAGTTCTTC. This translates into CASSPGLAGDNEQFF.

V usage is TRBV11-1 and J usage is TRBJ2-2; 10 bases are shared with TRBD2. The CDR3 is made up of 18 amino acids. The V and J ends lost 5 bases and 3 bases, in that order; junction bases with no gene match: 12. The germline CDR1 and CDR2 sequences are SGHAT and FQDESV (reference sequence). The CDR3 sequence: CASSPYRRAGGDTGELFF. DNA for the CDR3: TGTGCCAGCAGCCCCTATCGTAGAGCGGGAGGGGACACCGGGGAGCTGTTTTTT. The entire variable domain, with the rest obtained from reference TRBV11-1 and TRBJ2-2, is as follows: EAEVAQSPRYKITEKSQAVAFWCDPISGHATLYWYRQILGQGPELLVQFQDESVVDDSQLPKDRFSAERLKGVDSTLKIQPAELGDSAMYLCASSPYRRAGGDTGELFFGEGSRLTVL.